The 16 T cell receptor beta chains presented below share a single source sample, sequenced in a study of T cells in localized non-small cell lung cancer. Only in-frame clones appear in the TCRdb table, and some are missing; sequencing was by immunoSEQ multiplex PCR. Among about 25,000 clones listed, about 91% were seen once. The sequences come from peripheral blood mononuclear cells, collected before any cancer treatment. The receptors were gathered from a woman aged 40-69 years with stage III lung adenocarcinoma.

This clone has just one count. The rearrangement uses TRBV9 and TRBJ1-1; 8 bases align to TRBD1. From germline, CDR1 is SGDLS and CDR2 YYNGEE. The length of the CDR3 is 16 residues. Trimming took 4 bases from V and 6 from J; bases not matched to a gene: 14. CDR3 DNA: TGTGCCAGCAGCCCTAGACAGGGGCTGATTCCCCCTGAAGCTTTCTTT. Its protein is CASSPRQGLIPPEAFF.

The chain couples TRBV4-1 to TRBJ1-4; 10 positions match TRBD1. This CDR3 region has 15 residues. Trimming cost V 5 bases and J 7 bases; bases outside gene matches: 7. Per germline, CDR1 MGHRA and CDR2 YSYEKL. The DNA of the CDR3 is TGCGCCAGCAGCTCCCCCGGGACAGGGGTTGAAAAACTGTTTTTT. It specifies CASSSPGTGVEKLFF.

This clone turned up a few times. This chain uses TRBV6-4 with TRBJ2-3; 7 bases align to TRBD1. The CDR3 length is 14 residues. Germline CDR1 reads MRHNA; CDR2 reads SNTAGT. Losses at the gene ends were 6 bases for V and 1 base for J; bases not matched to a gene: 4. The CDR3 DNA is TGTGCCAGCAGGCTGCAGGGGGGCACAGATACGCAGTATTTT. It yields the protein CASRLQGGTDTQYF.

This chain uses TRBV25-1 with TRBJ1-2; D remains ambiguous. Between the trimmed V and J ends, which lost 2 bases and 7 bases, there was a span of 8 bases. The CDR3 runs to 12 residues. Germline assignment: CDR1 MGHDK and CDR2 SYGVNS. CDR3 loop: CASSERPGGYTF. In DNA form, the CDR3 reads TGTGCCAGCAGTGAACGGCCTGGTGGCTACACCTTC.

This sequence joins TRBV10-3 and TRBJ1-5, with D hard to call. The germline CDR1 and CDR2 sequences are ENHRY and SYGVKD. V was cut by 6 bases and J by 6 bases, with 12 bases left in between. The CDR3 totals 13 residues. Here the CDR3 reads CAISHPNPQPQHF. The CDR3 nucleotides read TGTGCCATCAGCCACCCGAACCCTCAGCCCCAGCATTTT.

V is TRBV7-3 and J is TRBJ2-1; D not resolved. This CDR3 has 12 amino acids. Trimming removed 4 bases at V and 6 bases at J, with 7 bases between. Germline loops: CDR1 SGHTA, CDR2 FQGTGA. CDR3 nucleotide sequence: TGTGCCAGCAGCTCAACCCGCAATGAGCAGTTCTTC. Amino acids: CASSSTRNEQFF.

This clone came up once. V gene TRBV7-8 combines with J gene TRBJ2-7; a weak D match, TRBD2 (5 bases). This CDR3 has 16 amino acids. The germline V gene has CDR1 SGHVS and CDR2 FQNEAQ. The V end was cut by 5 bases, the J end by 2 bases, with 19 bases between. CDR3 DNA sequence: TGTGCCAGCAGCCCCCTCCGGACGGGAATCACCTACGAGCAGTACTTC. This translates into CASSPLRTGITYEQYF.

The chain carries TRBV4-3 and TRBJ1-3, with 8 bases identical to TRBD1. This CDR3 is 14 amino acids long. CDR1 and CDR2 (germline): LGHNA, YSLEER. Trimming cost V 4 bases and J 9 bases; bases outside gene matches: 8. The CDR3 loop reads CASSPTGVGGTIYF. The CDR3 coding sequence is TGCGCCAGCAGCCCGACAGGGGTGGGGGGCACCATATATTTT.

The chain is built from TRBV5-1 and TRBJ1-1; D gene unclear. The CDR3 has 14 amino acids. Trimming cost V 4 bases and J 2 bases, with 12 bases left between them. Germline values: CDR1 SGHRS, CDR2 YFSETQ. The DNA for the CDR3 is TGCGCCAGCAGCGGCGGGTCTTTAAACACTGAAGCTTTCTTT. Translating it yields CASSGGSLNTEAFF.

This clone has just one count. The chain joins TRBV15 to TRBJ2-5; D uncertain. The CDR3 extends over 15 amino acids. Germline CDR1 LNHNV, CDR2 YYDKDF (reference sequence). Trimming pared 0 bases from V and 2 bases from J, leaving 10 bases between. The CDR3 DNA reads TGTGCCACCAGCAGAGATCCCCAACAACAAGAGACCCAGTACTTC. Translating it yields CATSRDPQQQETQYF.

This chain joins TRBV29-1 and TRBJ1-2, with D possibly TRBD1 on 6 matching bases. Germline V gene lookup returns CDR1 SQVTM and CDR2 ANQGSEA. This CDR3 is 12 amino acids long. V lost 7 bases and J lost 2, with 11 bases in between. CDR3 sequence (DNA): TGCAGCGGGGTACAGGGAAACTATGGCTACACCTTC. As protein: CSGVQGNYGYTF.

The chain joins TRBV19 to TRBJ2-1; 8 bases are a match to TRBD2. Trimming cost V 6 bases and J 3 bases; bases outside gene matches: 10. This CDR3 contains 16 residues. Germline lookup yields CDR1 LNHDA and CDR2 SQIVND (reference sequence). CDR3 coding DNA: TGTGCCAGTAGCACCTATCCGGGAGGGGGCTACAATGAGCAGTTCTTC. This translates into CASSTYPGGGYNEQFF.

The DNA for the CDR3 is TGTGCCAGTAGTATCCAAGGACAGGGGGCGGCTAGCGCCTCCTACGAGCAGTACTTC. Protein: CASSIQGQGAASASYEQYF. The chain carries TRBV19 and TRBJ2-7; TRBD1 aligns across 11 bases. Germline V lookup: CDR1 LNHDA, CDR2 SQIVND (reference sequence). Losses at the gene ends were 3 bases for V and 0 bases for J; bases not matched to a gene: 13. CDR3 length: 19 amino acids.

The chain joins TRBV6-1 to TRBJ2-1; 8 bases fit TRBD2. Trimming at V came to 3 bases and at J to 2 bases, leaving 9 bases not matched to a gene. There are 17 residues in the CDR3. Germline values: CDR1 MNHNS, CDR2 SASEGT. The CDR3 loop is CASSDDETSATYNEQFF. The CDR3 DNA reads TGTGCCAGCAGTGATGACGAGACTAGCGCGACCTACAATGAGCAGTTCTTC.

The V gene is TRBV7-6, the J gene TRBJ2-3, with 7 bases lining up with TRBD2. CDR3 size: 14 residues. V was pared by 3 bases and J by 4 bases, with 4 bases of the junction left unmatched. Germline CDR1 and CDR2: SGHVS and FNYEAQ. DNA for the CDR3: TGTGCCAGCAGCTTCGGCGGGGGTGCAGATACGCAGTATTTT. Protein product: CASSFGGGADTQYF.

The chain links TRBV9 to TRBJ2-3, with D maybe TRBD2 (6 bases). The CDR3 is 13 amino acids. Germline loops: CDR1 SGDLS, CDR2 YYNGEE. The V gene lost 2 bases and the J gene lost 3 bases, with 7 bases spanning the gap. This CDR3 is CASSVTRTDTQYF. The CDR3 region has the DNA TGTGCCAGCAGCGTGACTAGGACAGATACGCAGTATTTT.